This T cell receptor (beta chain) was sequenced during a study of response to subunit inactivated influenza vaccine. The study's findings and limits: Authors suggested few new T cells are recruited by each seasonal influenza vaccination.

TCRdb re-analysed the RT-PCR reads in MiXCR, keeping a single row per CDR3 protein. This table holds about 650,000 distinct CDR3 sequences, 12% to 15% found once. V was clipped by 4 bases and J by 6 bases, with 10 bases between them. Germline CDR1 SGHRS, CDR2 YFSETQ. This CDR3 is 13 amino acids long. This clonotype was counted a single time. The antigen is not known. Source: PBMCs from blood, taken about 14 days before vaccination. The clonotype was recovered from a man aged 50 to 59 who received an inactivated influenza vaccine. V is TRBV5-1 and J is TRBJ2-2; no reliable D call. In DNA form, the CDR3 reads TGCGCCAGCAGCGCCGGTAGTGCCGGGGAGCTGTTTTTT. Encoded protein: CASSAGSAGELFF.